This note documents a single T cell receptor (beta chain) sequence. Trimming removed 3 bases from V and 2 bases from J, with 11 bases in between. The CDR3 consists of 14 residues. From germline, CDR1 is SQVTM and CDR2 ANQGSEA. The data are from a study of T cell responses to AZD1222 COVID-19 vaccine. The repertoire was sequenced with immunoSEQ multiplex PCR; TCRdb's copy has only in-frame clones and lacks some. The repertoire holds 95,000 to 150,000 clones, with about 90% as singletons. This rearrangement joins TRBV29-1 to TRBJ1-3; D might be TRBD1 (5 bases). The TCR comes from an adult in good health. Sequences were derived from peripheral blood, sampled on day 0 of AZD1222 vaccination. The CDR3 loop reads CSVEGGDAGNTIYF. DNA of the CDR3: TGCAGCGTTGAGGGAGGGGACGCTGGAAACACCATATATTTT.